The rows below give T cell receptor beta chains drawn from one sample of a study of CD8 T cells in ankylosing spondylitis. MiXCR, run by TCRdb on the 5' RACE reads, gives a single entry per CDR3 protein. The table lists 80,000 to 100,000 distinct CDR3 sequences, roughly 8.3% of them singletons, with 8.5% to 10% in the top ten. The sequencing sample was made of blood, either unsorted or a sorted T cell fraction (not recorded which). These receptors were obtained from a male donor with ankylosing spondylitis or in good health (not recorded which). The CDR3 runs from the conserved cysteine through the conserved F or W. A D gene is named only where the DNA matches it firmly. The size of a clone is reported for some rows only, either as once, few or many, or as a class for expanded clones.

>many|TRBV6-2/TRBV6-3|TRBJ2-5|NA
TGTGCCAGCAGTTACTCGAAAAGGGGGGGCCAAGAGACCCAGTACTTC
CASSYSKRGGQETQYF
>many|TRBV29-1|TRBJ2-7|NA
TGCAGCGTTGAAACAGGCGGGAATGACGAGCAGTACTTC
CSVETGGNDEQYF
>many|TRBV29-1|TRBJ2-3|NA
TGCAGCGTTGAGTGGGAGGTCAGGAATACGCAGTATTTT
CSVEWEVRNTQYF
>NA|TRBV6-4|TRBJ2-3|NA
TGTGCCAGCAAATTTTCAGGCACAGATACGCAGTATTTT
CASKFSGTDTQYF
>many|TRBV6-1|TRBJ1-3|NA
TGTGCCAGCAGCCGGACCTTACGCTCTGGAAACACCATATATTTT
CASSRTLRSGNTIYF
>many|TRBV7-9|TRBJ2-2|NA
TGTGCCAGCAGCCCGGGACTGGCGAACACCGGGGAGCTGTTTTTT
CASSPGLANTGELFF
>many|TRBV5-1|TRBJ2-7|TRBD2
TGCGCCAGCAGCTCGGGACTAGCGGATCACAACGAGCAGTACTTC
CASSSGLADHNEQYF
>NA|TRBV5-1|TRBJ2-1|TRBD1
TGCGCCAGCAGAATACGACAGGGGGCTACTATTAAAAACTACAATGAGCAGTTCTTC
CASRIRQGATIKNYNEQFF
>many|TRBV4-2|TRBJ2-5|NA
TGTGCCAGCAGCCAGGGGGACTTAAGACAAGAGTCCCAGTACTTC
CASSQGDLRQESQYF
>many|TRBV3-2|TRBJ1-5|NA
TGTGCCAGCAGCCAAGGGAAAGTCGGGGCCTTCTATGGGAATCAGCCCCAGCATTTT
CASSQGKVGAFYGNQPQHF
>many|TRBV12-3/TRBV12-4|TRBJ2-6|NA
TGTGCCAGCAGTGGAGATTCTGGGGCCAACGTCCTGACTTTC
CASSGDSGANVLTF
>many|TRBV29-1|TRBJ2-7|TRBD2
TGCAGCGTTACAGCGGGGGGGTACGAGCAGTACTTC
CSVTAGGYEQYF
>many|TRBV15|TRBJ2-7|NA
TGTGCCACCAGCAGTGAGGGTTTGTACGAGCAGTACTTC
CATSSEGLYEQYF
>many|TRBV6-2/TRBV6-3|TRBJ2-1|TRBD2
TGTGCCAGCAAATCCCCGGGACTAGTCGACAATGAGCAGTTCTTC
CASKSPGLVDNEQFF
>many|TRBV28|TRBJ1-6|NA
TGTGCCAGTAGCAGGGCTGCCTATAATTCACCCCTCCACTTT
CASSRAAYNSPLHF
>many|TRBV9|TRBJ2-7|TRBD2
TGTGCCAGCAGCGTAGCTAGCGGAAACTACGAGCAGTACTTC
CASSVASGNYEQYF
>many|TRBV18|TRBJ1-5|NA
TGTGCCAGCTCACCAATTCAGGGCGGGGGGCGGCCCCAGCATTTT
CASSPIQGGGRPQHF
>many|TRBV12-3/TRBV12-4|TRBJ2-5|NA
TGTGCCAGCAGTTACGGGACCGGAGAGACCCAGTACTTC
CASSYGTGETQYF
>NA|TRBV5-6|TRBJ2-1|NA
TGTGCCATCGGCCCCCCTCCTAGTTCTCGTGAGCAGTTCTTC
CAIGPPPSSREQFF
>many|TRBV7-8|TRBJ2-7|NA
TGTGCCAGCAGCTTAGTTTACGAGCAGTACTTC
CASSLVYEQYF
>many|TRBV20-1|TRBJ2-1|NA
TGCAGTGCTAGAGGAGGGGGCTACAATGAGCAGTTCTTC
CSARGGGYNEQFF
>few|TRBV11-2|TRBJ2-3|NA
TGTGCCAGCAGCCGCTCAGTCGGGAAAGGAGATACGCAGTATTTT
CASSRSVGKGDTQYF
>many|TRBV19|TRBJ1-2|NA
TGTGCCAGTAGTATCGCGTCGCAGTATGGCTACACCTTC
CASSIASQYGYTF
>many|TRBV20-1|TRBJ2-1|TRBD2
TGCAGGGACTTTAGCGGGAGGTACAATGAGCAGTTCTTC
CRDFSGRYNEQFF
>few|TRBV30|TRBJ2-1|TRBD1
TGTGCCTGGTCGCCCGGGACAGGGGACAATGAGCAGTTCTTC
CAWSPGTGDNEQFF
>NA|TRBV6-1|TRBJ2-1|NA
TGTGCCGCTCGACTAGCCTACAATGAGCAGTTCTTC
CAARLAYNEQFF
>many|TRBV28|TRBJ2-3|NA
TGTGCCTCCTCTCCCGGCACAGATACGCAGTATTTT
CASSPGTDTQYF
>many|TRBV7-2|TRBJ1-1|NA
TGTGCCAGCTTCAGGGTTGCCACTGAAGCTTTCTTT
CASFRVATEAFF
>many|TRBV3-1|TRBJ2-6|NA
TGTGCCAGCAGGCCTGGACGGCCGTCTGGGGCCAACGTCCTGACTTTC
CASRPGRPSGANVLTF
>many|TRBV20-1|TRBJ2-1|NA
TGCAGTGCTGCCGACTTCGATGAGCAGTTCTTC
CSAADFDEQFF
>many|TRBV27|TRBJ2-5|NA
TGTGCCAGCAGTTTATTAAGCCAACCTGGAGCCCGCCCAAAAGAGACCCAGTACTTC
CASSLLSQPGARPKETQYF
>NA|TRBV3-1|TRBJ2-2|NA
TGTGCCAGCAGCCAAGCACGTACAACCGGGGAGCTGTTTTTT
CASSQARTTGELFF
>few|TRBV11-2|TRBJ2-1|NA
TGTGCCAGCAGCTTCAAGGGGAGGTCAGGAGGGTTCCAGGTCGAGCAGTTCTTC
CASSFKGRSGGFQVEQFF
>few|TRBV19|TRBJ2-5|TRBD1
TGTGCCAGTAGTGTCGGACAGGCAGGAAAGACCCAGTACTTC
CASSVGQAGKTQYF
>many|TRBV20-1|TRBJ2-7|NA
TGCAGTGCTAGATCCCCCCATACCTCCTACGAGCAGTACTTC
CSARSPHTSYEQYF
>many|TRBV6-1|TRBJ2-7|NA
TGTGCCAGCAGTATCCCGACTTATGGCTACGAGCAGTACTTC
CASSIPTYGYEQYF
>many|TRBV5-1|TRBJ2-5|NA
TGCGCCAGCAGCTTGACGGCGAACCAAGAGACCCAGTACTTC
CASSLTANQETQYF
>few|TRBV7-9|TRBJ2-3|TRBD2
TGTGCCAGCAGAACCCCGGGACTAGAAAGCACAGATACGCAGTATTTT
CASRTPGLESTDTQYF
>many|TRBV4-2|TRBJ2-5|NA
TGTGCCAGCAGCCAAGATCGGCTAGCGGAGACCCAGTACTTC
CASSQDRLAETQYF
>many|TRBV29-1|TRBJ2-1|NA
TGCAGCGTTGAGAGGGGGGGTCGTGGTGAGCAGTTCTTC
CSVERGGRGEQFF
>many|TRBV5-1|TRBJ2-7|NA
TGCGCCAGCAGCGGGGATGAGTGGGCCTACGAGCAGTACTTC
CASSGDEWAYEQYF
>many|TRBV12-3/TRBV12-4|TRBJ1-6|NA
TGTGCCAGCACCCCGAGGGGTCGTAATTCACCCCTCCACTTT
CASTPRGRNSPLHF
>many|TRBV7-6|TRBJ2-1|TRBD1
TGTGCCAGCCGGGACAGGGGTGGCTCCTACAATGAGCAGTTCTTC
CASRDRGGSYNEQFF
>NA|TRBV12-3/TRBV12-4|TRBJ1-1|NA
TGTGTCAGCAGTCTAGGACCGAACACTGAAGCTTTCTTT
CVSSLGPNTEAFF
>NA|TRBV6-2/TRBV6-3|TRBJ1-5|NA
TGTGCCAGCAGCTACCGAGGCGAGAAAGGAGGTCAGCCCCAGCATTTT
CASSYRGEKGGQPQHF
>many|TRBV6-2/TRBV6-3|TRBJ2-3|NA
TGTGCCAGCAGCCCAAAGCCAGATACGCAGTATTTT
CASSPKPDTQYF
>many|TRBV29-1|TRBJ2-7|NA
TGCAGCGTTGACGGACAGCCCGAGCAGTACTTC
CSVDGQPEQYF
>many|TRBV7-6|TRBJ2-7|NA
TGTGCCAGCAGCTTAACCGTAAACTCCGGCTCCTACGAGCAGTACTTC
CASSLTVNSGSYEQYF
>many|TRBV20-1|TRBJ2-1|NA
TGCAGTGCTGGACAGACCCCGCGGGTCGAGCAGTTCTTC
CSAGQTPRVEQFF
>many|TRBV14|TRBJ2-7|TRBD2
TGTGCCAGCAGCCGCGGGACTAACTCCTACGAGCAGTACTTC
CASSRGTNSYEQYF
>many|TRBV20-1|TRBJ1-1|NA
TGCAGTGCTGCGCCGGCGACTGAAGCTTTCTTT
CSAAPATEAFF
>NA|TRBV2|TRBJ2-7|TRBD2
TGTGCCTTCGCCACTACATCTCTACTAGCGGGAGTTTTTAGCGAGCAGTACTTC
CAFATTSLLAGVFSEQYF
>many|TRBV12-3/TRBV12-4|TRBJ2-3|NA
TGTGCCAGCAGATCCGGGACTTCAGATACGCAGTATTTT
CASRSGTSDTQYF
>many|TRBV7-8|TRBJ2-7|TRBD1
TGTGCCAGCAGCTTAGGCGGACAGGGGAGCTCCTACGAGCAGTACTTC
CASSLGGQGSSYEQYF
>NA|TRBV13|TRBJ2-2|NA
TGTGCCAGCAGCTTATATTCCCCCGGGGAGCTGTTTTTT
CASSLYSPGELFF
>NA|TRBV27|TRBJ1-1|TRBD1
TGTGCCAGCACCCAGATCGGGCAGGGGGCGGCTTTCTTT
CASTQIGQGAAFF
>many|TRBV19|TRBJ1-5|NA
TGTGCCAGTAGACAGATAGATCAGCCCCAGCATTTT
CASRQIDQPQHF
>few|TRBV7-2|TRBJ2-2|NA
TGTGCCAGCACCGGGACTCCGAACACCGGGGAGCTGTTTTTT
CASTGTPNTGELFF
>few|TRBV5-1|TRBJ2-5|NA
TGCGCCAGCAGTGGTCAAAGAGAGACCCAGTACTTC
CASSGQRETQYF
>many|TRBV18|TRBJ2-5|NA
TGTGCCAGCTCACCACCGTCAGGGTTCGAGACCCAGTACTTC
CASSPPSGFETQYF